This passage covers 18 T cell receptor beta chains from one sample sequenced in a study of human T cells and chemical hapten exposure. The time point: pre-sensitization, week 0. Treatment: therapeutic diphenylcyclopropenone sensitization with weekly scalp DPC. One entry per CDR3 protein results from TCRdb running MiXCR on the RACE reads. Found here are around 56,000 distinct CDR3 sequences, roughly a tenth of them singletons; the top ten hold 9.6%. The input for sequencing was whole blood, taken in connection with sensitization to the hapten diphenylcyclopropenone (DPC). Receptors originate from a man aged 40-49 years with alopecia areata. Some clones in this sample may be carry-over from other donors' samples.

The chain recombines TRBV2 with TRBJ2-7; 11 bases align to TRBD2. The germline gives CDR1 SNHLY, CDR2 FYNNEI. The junction had 6 bases not matched to a gene; V was cut back by 11 bases and J by 3 bases. The CDR3 extends over 13 amino acids. CDR3 DNA sequence: TGTGCCTCCGGGACTAGCGGAATCTACGAGCAGTACTTC. As protein: CASGTSGIYEQYF.

The sample holds a few counts of this clonotype. J is TRBJ2-7 and V is TRBV27, with D possibly matching TRBD2 (5 bases). This CDR3 region has 13 residues. Germline V gene lookup returns CDR1 MNHEY and CDR2 SMNVEV (reference sequence). V lost 5 bases to trimming and J lost 8 bases, with 16 bases between them. The CDR3 bases are TGTGCCAGCAGTCTCCGGGATGAGGGTCAGCAGTACTTC. Its protein is CASSLRDEGQQYF.

This clonotype was seen many times. V gene TRBV18 combines with J gene TRBJ1-1; perhaps TRBD1 as D (6 bases). CDR3 length: 14 residues. Trimming shortened V by 4 bases and J by 6 bases, and 15 bases separated the two germline ends. Germline CDR1 reads KGHSH; CDR2 reads LQKENI. The chain's CDR3 is CASSLKDEGAEAFF. The CDR3 DNA is TGTGCCAGCTCACTAAAAGATGAGGGGGCTGAAGCTTTCTTT.

Regarding this clonotype: A much larger clone is a single base away; this may be a read error. The V and J genes are TRBV6-2 or TRBV6-3 and TRBJ2-1; D unclear. The CDR3 contains 13 residues. Germline loops: CDR1 MNHEY, CDR2 SVGEGT. The CDR3 DNA is TGTGCCAGCAGTTTAACCAGCTACAATGAGCAGCTCTTC. Translating gives CASSLTSYNEQLF.

This clonotype has only a few counts. The chain joins TRBV20-1 to TRBJ1-6; no clear D. The V gene's germline CDR1 is DFQATT and CDR2 SNEGSKA (reference sequence). V shed 6 bases and J shed 0 bases, with 12 bases lying between them. CDR3 size: 15 residues. CDR3 bases: TGCAGTGCCAAGTCCCAGAGCTCCTATAATTCACCCCTCCACTTT. Translated, it gives CSAKSQSSYNSPLHF.

This clonotype was counted many times. The chain carries TRBV5-4 and TRBJ2-1; TRBD2 matches 15 bases. This CDR3 is 16 amino acids long. Losses at the gene ends were 0 bases for V and 13 bases for J; bases not matched to a gene: 8. Germline V gene lookup returns CDR1 SGHNT and CDR2 YYREEE (reference sequence). In nucleotides, the CDR3 is TGTGCCAGCAGCTTGGATGGACTAGCGGGAGGGCTTGGTCAGTTCTTC. This gives the protein CASSLDGLAGGLGQFF.

This clonotype was detected only a few times. This rearrangement joins TRBV12-3 or TRBV12-4 to TRBJ2-7, with D uncertain. This CDR3 has 13 residues. Deletions cut 3 bases from V and 2 bases from J, with 8 bases between. The CDR3 here is CASSLYTAYEQYF. CDR3 DNA sequence: TGTGCCAGCAGTTTGTACACCGCCTACGAGCAGTACTTC.

Only a few counts were recorded for this clonotype. This sequence joins TRBV20-1 and TRBJ2-1; 10 nucleotides match TRBD1. Trimming took 5 bases from V and 7 from J; bases not matched to a gene: 11. The CDR3 contains 15 residues. Germline values: CDR1 DFQATT, CDR2 SNEGSKA (reference sequence). The CDR3 sequence is CSASRSRDRGNEQFF. CDR3 DNA sequence: TGCAGTGCTTCCCGAAGCCGGGACAGGGGAAATGAGCAGTTCTTC.

This chain's CDR3 is CASSQEVTGLGNEQFF. The CDR3 nucleotides read TGCGCCAGCAGCCAAGAAGTGACAGGGTTGGGCAATGAGCAGTTCTTC. This chain links TRBV4-1 with TRBJ2-1; 7 nucleotides agree with TRBD1. The CDR3 is made up of 16 amino acids. V lost 0 bases, J lost 6 bases, and 8 bases stayed unmatched. Germline V CDR1 and CDR2: MGHRA, YSYEKL.

This clonotype was seen at least ten times. This chain connects TRBV28 to TRBJ2-1; a possible D gene is TRBD2 (5 bases). The germline V gene has CDR1 MDHEN and CDR2 SYDVKM. V lost 6 bases and J 4 bases, leaving 10 bases between the germline ends. The CDR3 covers 13 residues. CDR3 sequence reads: CASRKRSYNEQFF. The CDR3 nucleotides are TGTGCCAGCAGGAAGCGGTCGTACAATGAGCAGTTCTTC. The full variable domain, with the rest looked up from reference TRBV28 and TRBJ2-1, is DVKVTQSSRYLVKRTGEKVFLECVQDMDHENMFWYRQDPGLGLRLIYFSYDVKMKEKGDIPEGYSVSREKKERFSLILESASTNQTSMYLCASRKRSYNEQFFGPGTRLTVL.

This chain uses TRBV7-8 with TRBJ2-7; no clear D. CDR1 SGHVS and CDR2 FQNEAQ come from the germline V gene. Trimming pared 2 bases from V and 7 bases from J, leaving 12 bases between. The CDR3 extends over 13 amino acids. CDR3 residues: CASSLSFVGEQYF. For the CDR3, the DNA is TGTGCCAGCAGCTTATCTTTCGTGGGGGAGCAGTACTTC.

The V and J genes are TRBV24-1 and TRBJ2-3; D call uncertain. This CDR3 contains 12 residues. The germline V and J ends were trimmed by 1 base and 13 bases, with 11 bases remaining between them. Per germline, CDR1 KGHDR and CDR2 SFDVKD. CDR3 nucleotides: TGTGCCACCAGTGATTTCACAGACAAAAAGTATTTT. It encodes CATSDFTDKKYF.

Many counts were recorded for this clonotype. This sequence joins TRBV25-1 and TRBJ1-1, with 9 positions matching TRBD1. Germline V gene sequence: CDR1 MGHDK, CDR2 SYGVNS. The CDR3 runs 18 residues. V shed 1 base and J 2 bases; nucleotides not matched to a gene: 11. CDR3 bases: TGTGCCAGCAGTGAATTTTGCGGGACACAGGGGGCAAACACTGAAGCTTTCTTT. Translation gives CASSEFCGTQGANTEAFF.

This rearrangement joins TRBV20-1 to TRBJ2-2; D might be TRBD1 (5 bases). Between the trimmed V and J ends, which lost 0 bases and 4 bases, there was a span of 15 bases. Germline assignment: CDR1 DFQATT and CDR2 SNEGSKA (reference sequence). This CDR3 region has 16 residues. CDR3 nucleotide sequence: TGCAGTGCTAGAGATCTTAGCAGGGCGACCACCGGGGAGCTGTTTTTT. Translated, it gives CSARDLSRATTGELFF.

This clonotype was detected a few times. The V call is TRBV6-6, the J call TRBJ1-6; D might be TRBD1 (5 bases). V was shortened by 6 bases and J by 0 bases, with 9 bases between the two germline ends. From germline, CDR1 is MNHNY and CDR2 SVGAGI (reference sequence). The CDR3 consists of 15 residues. The CDR3 sequence: CASRGVSSYNSPLHF. The CDR3 DNA follows: TGTGCCAGCAGGGGGGTTAGCTCCTATAATTCACCCCTCCACTTT.

This clonotype has just a few counts. The chain combines TRBV11-2 with TRBJ2-4, with a weak D call TRBD2 (5 bases). Between the trimmed V and J ends, which lost 5 bases and 8 bases, there was a span of 16 bases. This CDR3 spans 14 amino acids. Germline CDR1 reads SGHAT; CDR2 reads FQNNGV. The CDR3 sequence: CASSIAGSGDIQYF. As DNA, the CDR3 is TGTGCCAGCAGCATCGCGGGCAGTGGCGACATTCAGTACTTC.

This clonotype was detected many times. The chain joins TRBV7-9 to TRBJ1-4; tentative D call: TRBD1 (6 bases). From germline, CDR1 is SEHNR and CDR2 FQNEAQ (reference sequence). This CDR3 has 14 amino acids. Between the trimmed V and J ends, which lost 2 bases and 4 bases, there was a span of 8 bases. CDR3 nucleotides: TGTGCCAGCAGCTTACAGGGGCGTAATGAAAAACTGTTTTTT. Residues: CASSLQGRNEKLFF.

This clonotype was observed at least ten times. The V gene is TRBV7-9, the J gene TRBJ2-7; D is possibly TRBD1 (6 bases). Germline CDR1 SEHNR, CDR2 FQNEAQ (reference sequence). This CDR3 is built from 13 residues. Trimming removed 5 bases from V and 3 bases from J, with 11 bases in between. This CDR3 reads CASSLGQFYEQYF. In nucleotides, the CDR3 is TGTGCCAGCAGCCTAGGACAGTTCTACGAGCAGTACTTC.